Shown below are 24 T cell receptor beta chains from a single sample sequenced in a study of blood T cell repertoires in COVID-19. TCRdb's table, derived via immunoSEQ multiplex PCR, lists solely in-frame clones and lacks some. The top ten hold 4.4% of the sample, which has 200,000 to 250,000 clones, 85% to 90% seen once. The material sequenced was peripheral blood. The receptor set was obtained from a middle-aged man with acute or convalescent COVID-19.

This chain links TRBV3-1 (or the pseudogene TRBV3-2) with TRBJ2-5; D is undetermined. V was pared by 4 bases and J by 5 bases, with 8 bases between. Germline lookup yields CDR1 LGHDT and CDR2 YNNKEL (reference sequence). The CDR3 is made up of 12 amino acids. Written as DNA, the CDR3 is TGTGCCAGCAGCCCCTCCCGGGAGACCCAGTACTTC. Translation: CASSPSRETQYF.

This rearrangement joins TRBV6-5 to TRBJ1-6, with D possibly being TRBD1 (6 bases). This CDR3 spans 13 amino acids. Germline V CDR1 and CDR2: MNHEY, SVGAGI. Trimming took off 6 bases at V and 7 bases at J, with 10 bases between the two ends. This chain's CDR3 is CASRRTENSPLHF. In DNA form, the CDR3 reads TGTGCCAGCAGACGGACAGAAAATTCACCCCTCCACTTT.

This clone appeared a single time. The V and J genes are TRBV5-6 and TRBJ2-2, with D possibly matching TRBD2 (6 bases). The V end was cut by 4 bases, the J end by 7 bases, with 20 bases between. The CDR3 is 16 residues long. Germline V gene sequence: CDR1 SGHDT, CDR2 YYEEEE. In nucleotides, the CDR3 is TGTGCCAGCAGCCTGCGGGGTATTCAGATGGGCGGGGAGCTGTTTTTT. The encoded protein is CASSLRGIQMGGELFF.

This chain connects TRBV5-1 to TRBJ1-4, with a weak D call TRBD1 (5 bases). Germline CDR1 is SGHRS and CDR2 is YFSETQ. Trimming cost V 0 bases and J 0 bases, with 12 bases left between them. This CDR3 has 17 residues. The CDR3 nucleotides read TGCGCCAGCAGCTTGGCCCTAGGGGCTGCAACTAATGAAAAACTGTTTTTT. Its protein is CASSLALGAATNEKLFF.

The CDR3 loop reads CASSYGARDKEAFF. CDR3 nucleotides: TGTGCCAGCAGTTACGGGGCGCGTGATAAGGAAGCTTTCTTT. The rearrangement joins TRBV6-5 to TRBJ1-1, with a tentative D call TRBD1 (5 bases). The CDR3 extends over 14 amino acids. Trimming took off 2 bases at V and 8 bases at J, with 15 bases between the two ends. CDR1 is MNHEY and CDR2 is SVGAGI in the germline V gene.

The rearrangement joins TRBV28 to TRBJ1-1; D gene uncertain. CDR3 length: 15 residues. Trimming left V 2 bases short and J 1 base short, with 11 bases between. The V gene's germline CDR1 is MDHEN and CDR2 SYDVKM. The CDR3 loop reads CASSLIGTRNTEAFF. Here the CDR3 DNA reads TGTGCCAGCAGTTTAATTGGTACGAGGAACACTGAAGCTTTCTTT.

The chain couples TRBV19 to TRBJ1-5; D is uncertain. The ends were cut back, 6 bases at V and 6 bases at J, with 12 bases in the middle. Looked up from germline, CDR1 is LNHDA and CDR2 is SQIVND (reference sequence). The CDR3 spans 13 residues. CDR3 region: CASRPRAAQPQHF. CDR3 coding DNA: TGTGCCAGTAGGCCGAGGGCGGCTCAGCCCCAGCATTTT.

This clone was picked up one time. This specimen includes other DNA sequences encoding the same CDR3. The CDR3 DNA is TGTGCCAGCTCACCACCGACAGGGGGGAACACCGGGGAGCTGTTTTTT. The encoded protein is CASSPPTGGNTGELFF. The rearrangement joins TRBV18 to TRBJ2-2; 9 nucleotides match TRBD1. The CDR3 covers 16 residues. Germline-derived CDR1 and CDR2 are KGHSH and LQKENI. V lost 0 bases, J lost 1 base, and 0 bases stayed unmatched.

With regard to this clone: Other DNA sequences in the sample encode the same CDR3. The CDR3 nucleotides are TGTGCCAGCAGTGAGAGGGACGAGCAGTACTTC. Its protein product is CASSERDEQYF. This chain links TRBV6-1 with TRBJ2-7; weak D call: TRBD2 (5 bases). The CDR3 runs to 11 residues. Per germline, CDR1 MNHNS and CDR2 SASEGT. The V end lost 3 bases, the J end lost 5 bases, and 5 bases lay between the germline ends.

There are a few counts of this clone. J is TRBJ2-1 and V is TRBV6-5, with TRBD1 matching 7 bases. Trimming took 6 bases from V and 0 from J; bases not matched to a gene: 5. Germline V gene data show CDR1 as MNHEY and CDR2 as SVGAGI. The CDR3 runs to 15 residues. The CDR3 bases are TGTGCCAGCAGCATGGACAGGTCCTCCTACAATGAGCAGTTCTTC. This translates into CASSMDRSSYNEQFF.

V is TRBV9 and J is TRBJ2-5; 7 positions agree with TRBD2. CDR1 and CDR2 (germline): SGDLS, YYNGEE. V dropped 4 bases and J dropped 0; count of bases not matched to a gene: 9. CDR3 length: 16 residues. The CDR3 region is CASSLHGTTNQETQYF. CDR3 DNA sequence: TGTGCCAGCAGCTTGCACGGGACTACCAACCAAGAGACCCAGTACTTC.

The CDR3, as DNA: TGCGCCAGCAGCTTGGCCCGGGTTGACACAGATACGCAGTATTTT. It codes for CASSLARVDTDTQYF. The rearrangement links TRBV5-1 to TRBJ2-3; D gene ambiguous. The CDR3 runs to 15 residues. V was cut by 0 bases and J by 2 bases, with 10 bases left in between. Germline V gene data show CDR1 as SGHRS and CDR2 as YFSETQ.

The V and J genes are TRBV12-1 and TRBJ1-1; the DNA was not compared with TRBD1, the D call given in the table. TRBV12-1 is a known pseudogene. The CDR3 sequence is 14 residues long. In DNA form, the CDR3 reads TGTGCCAGCAGCAATCATACAGGGGGCACTGAAGCTTTCTTT. The encoded protein is CASSNHTGGTEAFF.

The CDR3 region is CAISGQGDFGYTF. In DNA, the CDR3 is TGTGCCATCTCGGGACAGGGGGACTTCGGCTACACCTTC. This chain joins TRBV10-3 and TRBJ1-2; 11 bases are shared with TRBD1. From germline, CDR1 is ENHRY and CDR2 SYGVKD. CDR3 length: 13 amino acids. The junction had 7 bases not matched to a gene; V was cut back by 8 bases and J by 8 bases.

The chain uses TRBV6-5 and TRBJ1-5; D remains unclear. The CDR3 has 14 residues. V was pared by 8 bases and J by 3 bases, with 14 bases between. From germline, CDR1 is MNHEY and CDR2 SVGAGI. CDR3 in DNA: TGTGCCAGCTCGACCGGCGGGTACAATCAGCCCCAGCATTTT. This codes for CASSTGGYNQPQHF.

The chain carries TRBV19 and TRBJ1-5; D is perhaps TRBD1 (5 bases). Deletions cut 2 bases from V and 0 bases from J, with 14 bases between. Germline lookup yields CDR1 LNHDA and CDR2 SQIVND (reference sequence). The CDR3 has 17 amino acids. The CDR3 DNA reads TGTGCCAGTAGTATAAGGTGGACAATCGATAGCAATCAGCCCCAGCATTTT. The encoded protein is CASSIRWTIDSNQPQHF.

V and J are TRBV6-4 and TRBJ2-1; 10 bases are shared with TRBD1. Germline V gives CDR1 MRHNA, CDR2 SNTAGT. The CDR3 has 14 residues. Trimming at V came to 6 bases and at J to 3 bases, leaving 2 bases not matched to a gene. The CDR3 spells CASSRTGGYNEQFF. CDR3 in DNA: TGTGCCAGCAGCAGGACAGGGGGCTACAATGAGCAGTTCTTC.

This sequence joins TRBV12-3 or TRBV12-4 and TRBJ1-2; D unresolved. The CDR3 extends over 13 amino acids. V was clipped by 5 bases and J by 4 bases, with 11 bases between them. In DNA form, the CDR3 reads TGTGCCAGCAGTCCCGATAGGAGCTATGGCTACACCTTC. Translating gives CASSPDRSYGYTF.

The V call is TRBV6-6, the J call TRBJ1-6, with D tentatively TRBD1 (6 bases). Germline V gene lookup returns CDR1 MNHNY and CDR2 SVGAGI (reference sequence). This CDR3 contains 18 residues. The V end lost 5 bases, the J end lost 0 bases, and 17 bases lay between the germline ends. CDR3 sequence reads: CASSLGGTGSSYNSPLHF. The CDR3 region has the DNA TGTGCCAGCAGTCTGGGTGGTACAGGGAGCTCCTATAATTCACCCCTCCACTTT.

The genes are TRBV5-1 and TRBJ1-1; unclear D gene. Trimming stripped 0 bases from V and 0 bases from J, with 12 bases between. The germline gives CDR1 SGHRS, CDR2 YFSETQ. The CDR3 covers 16 residues. The CDR3: CASSLGRRPMNTEAFF. The CDR3 nucleotides are TGCGCCAGCAGCTTGGGGCGGCGCCCCATGAACACTGAAGCTTTCTTT.

This chain connects TRBV5-4 to TRBJ1-2; the match to TRBD1 covers 7 bases. Germline V gene lookup returns CDR1 SGHNT and CDR2 YYREEE (reference sequence). With 1 base clipped from V and 8 bases from J, the junction kept 5 bases outside the gene matches. CDR3 length: 13 amino acids. CDR3 region: CASSLTGDGGYTF. The CDR3, as DNA: TGTGCCAGCAGCTTGACAGGGGATGGCGGCTACACCTTC. The whole variable domain, filled in from reference TRBV5-4 and TRBJ1-2, reads ETGVTQSPTHLIKTRGQQVTLRCSSQSGHNTVSWYQQALGQGPQFIFQYYREEENGRGNFPPRFSGLQFPNYSSELNVNALELDDSALYLCASSLTGDGGYTFGSGTRLTVV.

This clone was detected once. The genes are TRBV5-6 and TRBJ1-4, with D perhaps TRBD1 (6 bases). V was trimmed by 4 bases and J by 0 bases, leaving 10 bases between them. Germline lookup yields CDR1 SGHDT and CDR2 YYEEEE. CDR3 length: 15 residues. CDR3 coding DNA: TGTGCCAGCAGCCCACAGGGTTCAACTAATGAAAAACTGTTTTTT. Translation: CASSPQGSTNEKLFF. Filled out from reference TRBV5-6 and TRBJ1-4, the complete variable domain reads DAGVTQSPTHLIKTRGQQVTLRCSPKSGHDTVSWYQQALGQGPQFIFQYYEEEERQRGNFPDRFSGHQFPNYSSELNVNALLLGDSALYLCASSPQGSTNEKLFFGSGTQLSVL.

This chain links TRBV27 with TRBJ2-7, with D unresolved. Trimming removed 2 bases from V and 7 bases from J, with 18 bases in between. The CDR3 totals 15 residues. The V gene's germline CDR1 is MNHEY and CDR2 SMNVEV (reference sequence). CDR3 protein: CASSLGSGSPREQYF. The CDR3 coding sequence is TGTGCCAGCAGTTTAGGCTCAGGCTCCCCTCGGGAGCAGTACTTC.

V is TRBV11-1 and J is TRBJ2-3; D unresolved. V shed 4 bases and J shed 5 bases, with 19 bases lying between them. Germline CDR1 SGHAT, CDR2 FQDESV (reference sequence). This CDR3 contains 16 residues. CDR3 coding DNA: TGTGCCAGCAGCTCAGGTCACGACCCCTTTATAGATACGCAGTATTTT. It translates to CASSSGHDPFIDTQYF. The full variable domain, rest sourced from reference TRBV11-1 and TRBJ2-3, is EAEVAQSPRYKITEKSQAVAFWCDPISGHATLYWYRQILGQGPELLVQFQDESVVDDSQLPKDRFSAERLKGVDSTLKIQPAELGDSAMYLCASSSGHDPFIDTQYFGPGTRLTVL.